The next 3 T cell receptor beta chains were all read from a single sample in a study of human T cells and chemical hapten exposure. Documented time point: patch test 3, about 24 weeks after DPC sensitization. The treatment here: therapeutic diphenylcyclopropenone sensitization with weekly scalp DPC. TCRdb analysed the RACE reads with MiXCR anew, one entry per CDR3 protein. The sample records approximately 97,000 distinct CDR3 sequences, roughly a quarter being singletons. Sequencing used whole blood, obtained in connection with sensitization to the hapten diphenylcyclopropenone (DPC). Receptor source: a middle-aged man with alopecia areata. Some clones in this sample may be carry-over from other donors' samples.

The V and J genes are TRBV28 and TRBJ2-7, with TRBD2 identical over 8 bases. This CDR3 is 14 amino acids long. With V trimmed by 6 bases and J by 0 bases, 4 bases remained unmatched. Germline V CDR1 and CDR2: MDHEN, SYDVKM. In nucleotides, the CDR3 is TGTGCCAGCAGCAGACTAGCGCCCTCCTACGAGCAGTACTTC. This codes for CASSRLAPSYEQYF. Supplemented by reference TRBV28 and TRBJ2-7, the full variable domain reads DVKVTQSSRYLVKRTGEKVFLECVQDMDHENMFWYRQDPGLGLRLIYFSYDVKMKEKGDIPEGYSVSREKKERFSLILESASTNQTSMYLCASSRLAPSYEQYFGPGTRLTVT.

V gene TRBV28 combines with J gene TRBJ1-5, with D hard to call. Trimming stripped 3 bases from V and 2 bases from J, with 20 bases between. The CDR3 is 18 amino acids. Per the germline V gene, CDR1 is MDHEN and CDR2 is SYDVKM. In DNA, the CDR3 is TGTGCCAGCAGTTTGTATGGGGTTCGCGGTAATGGCAATCAGCCCCAGCATTTT. It encodes CASSLYGVRGNGNQPQHF.

The chain recombines TRBV7-9 with TRBJ2-3; the D is unclear. Trimming took 0 bases from V and 2 from J, leaving 15 bases between them. Germline V gives CDR1 SEHNR, CDR2 FQNEAQ (reference sequence). This CDR3 is 17 amino acids long. The CDR3 loop is CASSLATGELDTDTQYF. The CDR3 DNA sequence: TGTGCCAGCAGCTTAGCGACTGGGGAATTAGACACAGATACGCAGTATTTT.